One and the same sample provided the 9 T cell receptor beta chains below, sequenced in a study of T cells after somatic rescue of genetic block. Measured with immunoSEQ multiplex PCR; TCRdb has only the in-frame clones, and not every one. This table has 110,000 or so clones, 75% to 95% appearing once. The sample taken for sequencing was peripheral blood mononuclear cells (PBMCs). Source of these receptors: a woman aged 18 to 35.

J is TRBJ2-2 and V is TRBV7-6, with TRBD1 matching 9 bases. CDR1 is SGHVS and CDR2 is FNYEAQ in the germline V gene. V was clipped by 4 bases and J by 7 bases; unmatched bases: 10. This CDR3 is built from 16 residues. The chain's CDR3 is CASSSQAGQGNGELFF. CDR3 DNA: TGTGCCAGCAGCTCGCAGGCGGGACAGGGAAACGGGGAGCTGTTTTTT.

This clone has only a few counts. The CDR3, as DNA: TGTGCCTGGAGTGGGACAGGGTGGGCTGAAAAACTGTTTTTT. Translation gives CAWSGTGWAEKLFF. The genes are TRBV30 and TRBJ1-4; TRBD1 matches at 8 bases. V lost 1 base and J lost 7; bases outside the gene matches: 5. This CDR3 contains 14 residues. Germline lookup yields CDR1 GTSNPN and CDR2 SVGIG (reference sequence).

V and J are TRBV7-2 and TRBJ2-1; a weak D match, TRBD2 (6 bases). CDR1 SGHTA and CDR2 FQGNSA come from the germline V gene. There are 13 residues in the CDR3. Trimming took 5 bases from V and 14 from J, leaving 19 bases between them. The CDR3 sequence is CASSPGLGQMEFF. CDR3 sequence (DNA): TGTGCCAGCAGCCCGGGACTTGGGCAGATGGAGTTCTTC. Variable domain in full (rest from reference TRBV7-2 and TRBJ2-1): GAGVSQSPSNKVTEKGKDVELRCDPISGHTALYWYRQSLGQGLEFLIYFQGNSAPDKSGLPSDRFSAERTGGSVSTLTIQRTQQEDSAVYLCASSPGLGQMEFFGPGTRLTVL.

This clone was seen only a few times. The J gene is TRBJ2-7, the V gene TRBV15, with D perhaps matching TRBD2 (6 bases). The CDR3 loop spans 14 amino acids. Germline lookup yields CDR1 LNHNV and CDR2 YYDKDF (reference sequence). V dropped 0 bases and J dropped 9 bases, with 15 bases sitting between them. CDR3 loop: CATSRDRESLVQYF. The CDR3 bases are TGTGCCACCAGCAGAGATCGGGAGAGCTTAGTGCAGTACTTC. Variable domain in full (rest from reference TRBV15 and TRBJ2-7): DAMVIQNPRYQVTQFGKPVTLSCSQTLNHNVMYWYQQKSSQAPKLLFHYYDKDFNNEADTPDNFQSRRPNTSFCFLDIRSPGLGDTAMYLCATSRDRESLVQYFGPGTRLTVT.

This chain connects TRBV5-1 to TRBJ2-2; perhaps TRBD1 as D (6 bases). With 3 bases removed from V and 1 base from J, the gap between germline ends came to 10 bases. The CDR3 is 15 residues long. Per the germline V gene, CDR1 is SGHRS and CDR2 is YFSETQ. The CDR3 sequence: CASSSGTLNTGELFF. The CDR3 nucleotides are TGCGCCAGCAGCTCCGGGACACTGAACACCGGGGAGCTGTTTTTT.

The chain couples TRBV30 to TRBJ1-3; perhaps TRBD1 as D (6 bases). Germline V gene data show CDR1 as GTSNPN and CDR2 as SVGIG (reference sequence). The germline V and J ends were trimmed by 0 bases and 4 bases, with 10 bases remaining between them. This CDR3 is built from 14 residues. CDR3 sequence (DNA): TGTGCCTGGAGTGTCGACAGGCTAGGAAACACCATATATTTT. It translates to CAWSVDRLGNTIYF. Full variable domain (missing parts from reference TRBV30 and TRBJ1-3): SQTIHQWPATLVQPVGSPLSLECTVEGTSNPNLYWYRQAAGRGLQLLFYSVGIGQISSEVPQNLSASRPQDRQFILSSKKLLLSDSGFYLCAWSVDRLGNTIYFGEGSWLTVV.

The J gene is TRBJ2-1, the V gene TRBV21-1; TRBD1 is the table's D call, not checked against the DNA. TRBV21-1 is marked as a pseudogene. The CDR3 length is 13 residues. CDR3 nucleotide sequence: TGTGCCAGCACCAGGACAGGGGCCCGGGTTCGGTTCTTC. Translated, it gives CASTRTGARVRFF.

In DNA form, the CDR3 reads TGTGCCTGGAAGATGACAGGGGGGAATGAAAAACTGTTTTTT. Protein: CAWKMTGGNEKLFF. V gene TRBV30 combines with J gene TRBJ1-4; TRBD1 agrees at 9 bases. The CDR3 has 14 amino acids. Per the germline V gene, CDR1 is GTSNPN and CDR2 is SVGIG (reference sequence). With V trimmed by 4 bases and J by 5 bases, 5 bases remained unmatched.

The chain carries TRBV7-8 and TRBJ2-3; TRBD2 matches at 12 bases. This CDR3 contains 16 residues. Germline trimming cut 5 bases from V and 4 bases from J; bases unmatched to any gene: 7. Germline V gene data show CDR1 as SGHVS and CDR2 as FQNEAQ. For the CDR3, the DNA is TGTGCCAGCAGCCCCTGGACTAGCGGGGCTTCAGATACGCAGTATTTT. Translating gives CASSPWTSGASDTQYF.